This T cell receptor (beta chain) was captured in a study of OX40 agonist ivuxolimab in advanced cancers. In the study overall: Dose-escalation patients suffered from hepatocellular carcinoma, melanoma, renal cell or head and neck cancer. General study results and limits: By week 6 at 0.1 to 3.0 mg/kg, blood CD4+ and CD8+ T cells had expanded clonally.

Sequenced by immunoSEQ multiplex PCR; TCRdb stores in-frame clones only, minus some. The table records about 80,000 clones, approximately 90% of them present only once. V was pared by 7 bases and J by 7 bases, with 9 bases of the junction left unmatched. The germline CDR1 and CDR2 sequences are SGHAT and FQNNGV. The CDR3 is made up of 14 amino acids. At cycle 4 day 1, cycle 7 day 1, and baseline, blood was sampled. Remarks on this clone: Its antigen is unidentified.

The chain joins TRBV11-2 to TRBJ2-1, with TRBD2 identical over 8 bases. Sequencing was performed on CD4+ or CD8+ T cells sorted from blood, taken in a trial of the OX40 agonist ivuxolimab. The TCR was taken from an adult with an advanced solid tumor such as melanoma, head and neck, liver or kidney cancer. CDR3 amino acids: CASTTAGAGNEQFF. CDR3 DNA sequence: TGTGCCAGCACTACAGCGGGAGCAGGGAATGAGCAGTTCTTC.